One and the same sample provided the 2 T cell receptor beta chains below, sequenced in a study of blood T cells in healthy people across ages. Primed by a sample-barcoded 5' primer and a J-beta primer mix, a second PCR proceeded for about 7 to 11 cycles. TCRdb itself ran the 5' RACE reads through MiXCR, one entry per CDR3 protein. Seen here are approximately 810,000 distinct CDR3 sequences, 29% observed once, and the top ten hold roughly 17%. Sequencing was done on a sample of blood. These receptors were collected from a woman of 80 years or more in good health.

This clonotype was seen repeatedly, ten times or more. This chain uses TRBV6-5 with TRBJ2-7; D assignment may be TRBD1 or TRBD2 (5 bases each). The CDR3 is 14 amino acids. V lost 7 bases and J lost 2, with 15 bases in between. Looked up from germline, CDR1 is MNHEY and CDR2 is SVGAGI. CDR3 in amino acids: CASTKGTGTYEQYF. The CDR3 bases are TGTGCCAGCACCAAAGGGACGGGAACCTACGAGCAGTACTTC.

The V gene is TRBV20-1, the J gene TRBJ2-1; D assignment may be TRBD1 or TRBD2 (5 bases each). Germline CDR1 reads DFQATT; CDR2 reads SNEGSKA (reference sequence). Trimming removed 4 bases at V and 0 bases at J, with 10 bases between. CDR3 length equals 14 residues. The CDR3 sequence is CSAIGANSYNEQFF. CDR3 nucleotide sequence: TGCAGTGCTATCGGGGCTAACTCCTACAATGAGCAGTTCTTC.